A selection of T cell receptor beta chains follows, all from one sample in a study of blood T cell repertoires in COVID-19. This table comes from immunoSEQ multiplex PCR, and its TCRdb copy is limited to in-frame clones, with some not included. The sample includes about 320,000 clones, roughly nine tenths of them seen just once. Sequenced input: PBMCs or T cells enriched from blood (not recorded which). Source of these receptors: a man in his sixties who had recovered from COVID-19. CDR3s include the opening cysteine and the closing phenylalanine or tryptophan. The D gene is left open where the match is weak. Not every row has a clone size; where given, it reads once, few, many or a size class.

. | . | TRBJ1-6 | 14 | TRBV5-6 | CASSLYQGHSPLHF | TGTGCCAGCAGCTTGTACCAGGGCCATTCACCCCTCCACTTT
TRBD1 | . | TRBJ2-5 | 15 | TRBV5-4 | CASSSRTGGSETQYF | TGTGCCAGCAGCAGCCGGACAGGGGGCTCAGAGACCCAGTACTTC
. | . | TRBJ1-1 | 13 | TRBV12-3/TRBV12-4 | CASSSTRNTEAFF | TGTGCCAGCAGTTCGACAAGAAACACTGAAGCTTTCTTT
. | . | TRBJ2-1 | 11 | TRBV2 | CASTFDNEQFF | TGTGCCAGCACCTTCGACAATGAGCAGTTCTTC
. | . | TRBJ1-3 | 17 | TRBV15 | CATSHPEEVEPGNTIYF | TGTGCCACCAGCCACCCTGAGGAGGTCGAACCTGGAAACACCATATATTTT
TRBD2 | . | TRBJ2-1 | 18 | TRBV11-3 | CASSPRTSGSGLLNEQFF | TGTGCCAGCAGCCCAAGGACTAGCGGGAGCGGTTTGTTAAATGAGCAGTTCTTC
. | . | TRBJ2-3 | 13 | TRBV5-4 | CASTEGGTDTQYF | TGTGCCAGCACCGAGGGGGGCACAGATACGCAGTATTTT
. | . | TRBJ2-5 | 14 | TRBV10-1 | CASSESRTARSQYF | TGCGCCAGCAGTGAGTCCCGGACTGCCAGGTCCCAGTACTTC
TRBD2 | once | TRBJ2-5 | 14 | TRBV9 | CASSGGLLKETQYF | TGTGCCAGCAGCGGGGGACTACTAAAAGAGACCCAGTACTTC
TRBD1 | . | TRBJ2-5 | 15 | TRBV6-5 | CASTKTSRGIETQYF | TGTGCCAGCACCAAGACCTCCAGGGGGATCGAGACCCAGTACTTC
. | . | TRBJ1-1 | 13 | TRBV27 | CASSLSSLAEAFF | TGTGCCAGCAGTTTATCGAGTCTTGCTGAAGCTTTCTTT
. | once | TRBJ1-2 | 13 | TRBV30 | CAWRRGQTSSYTF | TGTGCCTGGAGAAGAGGACAGACCTCTAGCTACACCTTC
. | . | TRBJ2-3 | 13 | TRBV29-1 | CSVVGGITDTQYF | TGCAGCGTTGTTGGGGGGATCACAGATACGCAGTATTTT
TRBD2 | . | TRBJ2-5 | 15 | TRBV27 | CASSLYGRFQETQYF | TGTGCCAGCAGTTTATACGGGAGGTTCCAAGAGACCCAGTACTTC
TRBD1 | . | TRBJ2-7 | 14 | TRBV5-8 | CASSFGTGTYEQYF | TGTGCCAGCAGCTTCGGGACAGGTACCTACGAGCAGTACTTC
TRBD2 | . | TRBJ2-3 | 18 | TRBV27 | CASSLSGTSGVSTDTQYF | TGTGCCAGCAGTTTATCAGGGACTAGCGGGGTTAGCACAGATACGCAGTATTTT
TRBD1 | . | TRBJ1-1 | 14 | TRBV5-1 | CASSTTGENTEAFF | TGCGCCAGCAGCACGACAGGGGAGAACACTGAAGCTTTCTTT
. | . | TRBJ2-1 | 17 | TRBV24-1 | CATSGRPGLASGHEQFF | TGTGCCACCAGTGGCAGGCCCGGGCTAGCGAGCGGACATGAGCAGTTCTTC
. | . | TRBJ2-2 | 14 | TRBV5-1 | CASSLPTNTGELFF | TGCGCCAGCAGCTTGCCTACGAACACCGGGGAGCTGTTTTTT
TRBD1 | . | TRBJ1-2 | 13 | TRBV10-1 | CASNRDRDYGYTF | TGCGCCAGCAACCGGGACAGGGATTATGGCTACACCTTC
. | . | TRBJ1-2 | 13 | TRBV30 | CASLDSLSRGYTF | TGTGCCTCTCTTGACAGCCTCTCCCGGGGCTACACCTTC
TRBD1 | . | TRBJ2-2 | 15 | TRBV19 | CASNRWQGADGELFF | TGTGCCAGTAACCGTTGGCAGGGGGCCGACGGGGAGCTGTTTTTT
. | . | TRBJ1-6 | 14 | TRBV19 | CATETSQGRAPLHF | TGTGCCACCGAAACGAGTCAGGGAAGAGCACCCCTCCACTTT
. | . | TRBJ1-6 | 14 | TRBV6-1 | CASSEGTDNSPLHF | TGTGCCAGCAGTGAAGGGACAGATAATTCACCCCTCCACTTT